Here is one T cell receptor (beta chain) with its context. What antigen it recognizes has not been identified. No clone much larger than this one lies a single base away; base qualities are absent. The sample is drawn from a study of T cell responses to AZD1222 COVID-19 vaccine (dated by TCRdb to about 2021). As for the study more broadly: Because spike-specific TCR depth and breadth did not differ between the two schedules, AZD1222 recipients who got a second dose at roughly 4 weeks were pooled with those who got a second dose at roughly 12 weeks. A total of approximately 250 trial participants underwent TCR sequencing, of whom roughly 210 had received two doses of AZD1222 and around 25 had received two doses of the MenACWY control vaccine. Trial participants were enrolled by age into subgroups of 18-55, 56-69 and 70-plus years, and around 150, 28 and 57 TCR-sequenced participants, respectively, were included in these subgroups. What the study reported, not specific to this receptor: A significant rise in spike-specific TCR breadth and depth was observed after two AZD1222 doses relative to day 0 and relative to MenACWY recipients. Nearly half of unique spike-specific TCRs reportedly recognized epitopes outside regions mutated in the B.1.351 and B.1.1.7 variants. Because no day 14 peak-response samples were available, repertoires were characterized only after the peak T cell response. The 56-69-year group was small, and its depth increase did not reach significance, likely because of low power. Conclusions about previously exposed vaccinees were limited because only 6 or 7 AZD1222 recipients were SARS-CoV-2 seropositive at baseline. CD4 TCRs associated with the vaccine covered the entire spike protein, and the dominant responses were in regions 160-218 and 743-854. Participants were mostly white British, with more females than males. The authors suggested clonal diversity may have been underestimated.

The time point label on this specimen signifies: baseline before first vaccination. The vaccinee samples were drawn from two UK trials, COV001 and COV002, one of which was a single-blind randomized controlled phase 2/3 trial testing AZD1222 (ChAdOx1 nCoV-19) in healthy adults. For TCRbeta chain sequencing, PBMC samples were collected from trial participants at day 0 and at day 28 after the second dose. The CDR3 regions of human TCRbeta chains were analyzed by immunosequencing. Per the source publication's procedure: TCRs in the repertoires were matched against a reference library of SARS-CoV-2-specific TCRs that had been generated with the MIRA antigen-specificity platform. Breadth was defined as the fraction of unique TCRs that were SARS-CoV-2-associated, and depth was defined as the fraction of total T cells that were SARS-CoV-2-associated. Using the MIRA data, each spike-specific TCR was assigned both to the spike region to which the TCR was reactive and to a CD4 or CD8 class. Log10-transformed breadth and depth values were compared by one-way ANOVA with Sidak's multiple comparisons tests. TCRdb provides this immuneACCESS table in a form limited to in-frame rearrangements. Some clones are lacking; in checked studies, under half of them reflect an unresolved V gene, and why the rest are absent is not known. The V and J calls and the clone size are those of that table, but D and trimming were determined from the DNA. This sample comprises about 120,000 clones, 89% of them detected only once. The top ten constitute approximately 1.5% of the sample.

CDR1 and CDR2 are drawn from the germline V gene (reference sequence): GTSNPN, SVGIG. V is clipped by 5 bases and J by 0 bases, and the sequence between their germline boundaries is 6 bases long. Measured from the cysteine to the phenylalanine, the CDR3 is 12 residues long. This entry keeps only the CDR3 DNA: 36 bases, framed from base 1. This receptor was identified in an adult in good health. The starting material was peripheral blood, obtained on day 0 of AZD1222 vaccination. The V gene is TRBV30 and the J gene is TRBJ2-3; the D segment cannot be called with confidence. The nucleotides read TGTGCCTGGTCGAGGAGCACAGATACGCAGTATTTT. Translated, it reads CAWSRSTDTQYF.